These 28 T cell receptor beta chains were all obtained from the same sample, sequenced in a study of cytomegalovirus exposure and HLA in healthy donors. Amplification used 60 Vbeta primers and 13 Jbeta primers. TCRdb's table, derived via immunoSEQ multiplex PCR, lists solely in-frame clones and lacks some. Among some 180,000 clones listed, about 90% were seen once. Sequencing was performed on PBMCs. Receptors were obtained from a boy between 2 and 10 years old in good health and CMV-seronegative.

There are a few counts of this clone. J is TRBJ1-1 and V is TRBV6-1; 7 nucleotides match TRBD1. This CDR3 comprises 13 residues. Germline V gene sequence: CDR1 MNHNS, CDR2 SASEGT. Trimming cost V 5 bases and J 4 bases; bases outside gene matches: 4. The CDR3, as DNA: TGTGCCAGCAGTTTCTCAGGGGGCACTGAAGCTTTCTTT. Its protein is CASSFSGGTEAFF.

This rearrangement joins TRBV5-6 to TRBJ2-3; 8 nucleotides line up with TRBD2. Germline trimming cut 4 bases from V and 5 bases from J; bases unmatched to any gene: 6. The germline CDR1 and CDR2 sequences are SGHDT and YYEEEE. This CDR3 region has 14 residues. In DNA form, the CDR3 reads TGTGCCAGCAGCCGCCCCGGGGGGGGAGATACGCAGTATTTT. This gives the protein CASSRPGGGDTQYF.

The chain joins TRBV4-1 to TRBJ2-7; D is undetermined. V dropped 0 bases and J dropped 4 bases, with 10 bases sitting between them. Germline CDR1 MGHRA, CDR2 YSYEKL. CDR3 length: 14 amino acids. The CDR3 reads CASSQDRQIYEQYF. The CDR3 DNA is TGCGCCAGCAGCCAAGACAGACAAATTTACGAGCAGTACTTC.

CDR3 region: CASSSTLAGKNIQYF. In DNA, the CDR3 is TGTGCCAGCAGCTCCACTCTAGCGGGGAAAAACATTCAGTACTTC. V gene TRBV6-5 combines with J gene TRBJ2-4; 9 bases map to TRBD2. There are 15 residues in the CDR3. V shed 6 bases and J 4 bases; nucleotides not matched to a gene: 7. The V gene's germline CDR1 is MNHEY and CDR2 SVGAGI.

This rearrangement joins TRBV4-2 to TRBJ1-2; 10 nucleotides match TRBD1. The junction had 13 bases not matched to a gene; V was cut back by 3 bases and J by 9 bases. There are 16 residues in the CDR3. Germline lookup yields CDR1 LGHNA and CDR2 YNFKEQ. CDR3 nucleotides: TGTGCCAGCAGCCAGCCAGAGCCCGGGACAGGGGTGAGCTACACCTTC. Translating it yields CASSQPEPGTGVSYTF.

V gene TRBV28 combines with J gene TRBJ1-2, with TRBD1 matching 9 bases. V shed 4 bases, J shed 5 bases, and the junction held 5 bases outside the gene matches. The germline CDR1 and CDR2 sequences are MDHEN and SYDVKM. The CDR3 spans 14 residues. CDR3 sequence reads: CASSSRQGEYGYTF. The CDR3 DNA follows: TGTGCCAGCAGTTCGCGACAGGGGGAATATGGCTACACCTTC.

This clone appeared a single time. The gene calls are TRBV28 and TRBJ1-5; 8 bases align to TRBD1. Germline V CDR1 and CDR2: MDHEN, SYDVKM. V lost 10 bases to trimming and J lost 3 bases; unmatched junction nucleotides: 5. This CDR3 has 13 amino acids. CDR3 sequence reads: CATIRGPNQPQHF. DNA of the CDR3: TGTGCCACAATCAGGGGGCCCAATCAGCCCCAGCATTTT.

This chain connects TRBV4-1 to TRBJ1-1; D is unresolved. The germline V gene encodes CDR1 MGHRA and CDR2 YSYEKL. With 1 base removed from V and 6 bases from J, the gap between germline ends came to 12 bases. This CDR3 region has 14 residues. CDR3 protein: CASSQGLDWPEAFF. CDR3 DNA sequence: TGCGCCAGCAGCCAAGGGTTGGACTGGCCTGAAGCTTTCTTT.

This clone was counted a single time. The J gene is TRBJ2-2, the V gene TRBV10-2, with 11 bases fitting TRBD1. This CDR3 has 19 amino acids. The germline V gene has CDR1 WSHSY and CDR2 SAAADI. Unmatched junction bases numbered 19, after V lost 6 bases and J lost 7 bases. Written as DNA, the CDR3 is TGCGCCAGCAGACCTCCCAGGAGGCGGGACAGGGGGGACCGCGGGGAGCTGTTTTTT. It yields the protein CASRPPRRRDRGDRGELFF.

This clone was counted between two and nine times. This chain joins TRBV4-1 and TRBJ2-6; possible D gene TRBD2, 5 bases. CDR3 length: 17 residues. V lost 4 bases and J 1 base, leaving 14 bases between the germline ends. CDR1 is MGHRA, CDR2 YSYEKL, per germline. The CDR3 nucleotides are TGCGCCAGCAGCCCCACGCCGAGGGTTTCTGGGGCCAACGTCCTGACTTTC. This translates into CASSPTPRVSGANVLTF.

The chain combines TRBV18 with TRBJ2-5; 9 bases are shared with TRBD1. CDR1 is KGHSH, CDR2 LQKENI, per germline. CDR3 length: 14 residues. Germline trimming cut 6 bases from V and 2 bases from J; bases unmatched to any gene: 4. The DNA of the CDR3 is TGTGCCAGCTCCATAGACAGGGGGCAAGAGACCCAGTACTTC. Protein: CASSIDRGQETQYF.

CDR3 in DNA: TGTGCCAGCAGCTCAGGTAGTACTGGGGCCAACGTCCTGACTTTC. As protein: CASSSGSTGANVLTF. The J gene is TRBJ2-6, the V gene TRBV7-9, with D hard to call. In germline, CDR1 is SEHNR, CDR2 FQNEAQ (reference sequence). Trimming cost V 4 bases and J 2 bases, with 9 bases left between them. The CDR3 is 15 amino acids. The full variable domain, with the rest looked up from reference TRBV7-9 and TRBJ2-6, is DTGVSQNPRHKITKRGQNVTFRCDPISEHNRLYWYRQTLGQGPEFLTYFQNEAQLEKSRLLSDRFSAERPKGSFSTLEIQRTEQGDSAMYLCASSSGSTGANVLTFGAGSRLTVL.

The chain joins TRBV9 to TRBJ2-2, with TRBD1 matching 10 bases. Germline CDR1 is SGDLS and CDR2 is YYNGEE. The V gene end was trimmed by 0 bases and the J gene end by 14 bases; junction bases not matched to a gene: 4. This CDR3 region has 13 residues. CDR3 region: CASSVGGTGALFF. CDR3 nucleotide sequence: TGTGCCAGCAGCGTAGGTGGGACAGGGGCCCTGTTTTTT.

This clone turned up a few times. The CDR3, as DNA: TGTGCCATCAGTGAGTGGGAGGACGAGCAGTACTTC. Encoded protein: CAISEWEDEQYF. V usage is TRBV10-3 and J usage is TRBJ2-7, with D possibly matching TRBD2 (6 bases). The CDR3 has 12 amino acids. The V and J ends lost 1 base and 5 bases respectively, with 6 bases between them. Germline V CDR1 and CDR2: ENHRY, SYGVKD.

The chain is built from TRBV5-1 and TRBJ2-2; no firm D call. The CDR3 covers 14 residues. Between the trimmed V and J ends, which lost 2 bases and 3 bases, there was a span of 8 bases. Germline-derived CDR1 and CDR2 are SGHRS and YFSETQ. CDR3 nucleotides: TGCGCCAGCAGCTTCGTTTTAGACACCGGGGAGCTGTTTTTT. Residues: CASSFVLDTGELFF.

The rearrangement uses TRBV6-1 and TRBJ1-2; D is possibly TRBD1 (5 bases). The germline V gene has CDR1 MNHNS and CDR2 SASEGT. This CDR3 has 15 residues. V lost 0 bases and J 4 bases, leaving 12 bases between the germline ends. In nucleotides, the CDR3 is TGTGCCAGCAGTGAAGCGCTTGGGGGGATCTATGGCTACACCTTC. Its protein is CASSEALGGIYGYTF.

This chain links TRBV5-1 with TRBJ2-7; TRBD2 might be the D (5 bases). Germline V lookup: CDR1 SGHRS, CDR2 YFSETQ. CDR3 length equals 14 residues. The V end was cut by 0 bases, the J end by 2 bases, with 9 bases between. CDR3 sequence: CASSLGGEAYEQYF. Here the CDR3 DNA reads TGCGCCAGCAGCTTGGGGGGAGAGGCCTACGAGCAGTACTTC.

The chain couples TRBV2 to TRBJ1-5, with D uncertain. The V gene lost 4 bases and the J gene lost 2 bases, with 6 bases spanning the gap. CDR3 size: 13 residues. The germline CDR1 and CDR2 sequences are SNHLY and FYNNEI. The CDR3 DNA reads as TGTGCCAGCAGTGGGACTGGCAATCAGCCCCAGCATTTT. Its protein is CASSGTGNQPQHF.

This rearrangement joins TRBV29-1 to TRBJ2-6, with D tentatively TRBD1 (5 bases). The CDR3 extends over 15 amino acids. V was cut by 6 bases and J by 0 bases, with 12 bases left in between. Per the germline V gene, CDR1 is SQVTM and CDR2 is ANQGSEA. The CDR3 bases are TGCAGCGTGAGTGCAGGGCCCTCTGGGGCCAACGTCCTGACTTTC. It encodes CSVSAGPSGANVLTF.

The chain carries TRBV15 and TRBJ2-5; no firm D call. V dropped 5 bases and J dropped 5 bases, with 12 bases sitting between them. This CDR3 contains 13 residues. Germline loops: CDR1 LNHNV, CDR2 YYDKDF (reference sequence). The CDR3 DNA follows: TGTGCCACCAGCTCCGACTCCGGCGAGACCCAGTACTTC. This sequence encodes CATSSDSGETQYF.

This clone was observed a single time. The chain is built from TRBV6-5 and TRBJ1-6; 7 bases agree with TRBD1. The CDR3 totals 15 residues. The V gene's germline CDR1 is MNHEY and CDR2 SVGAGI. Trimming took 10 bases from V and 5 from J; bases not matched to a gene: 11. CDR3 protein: CATRGGRANNSPLHF. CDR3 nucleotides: TGTGCCACCAGGGGGGGACGGGCAAATAATTCACCCCTCCACTTT.

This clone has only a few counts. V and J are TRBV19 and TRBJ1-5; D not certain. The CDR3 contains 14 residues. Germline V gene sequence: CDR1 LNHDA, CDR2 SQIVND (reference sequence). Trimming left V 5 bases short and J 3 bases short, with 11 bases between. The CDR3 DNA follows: TGTGCCAGTAGTGTGGACTTCTCCAATCAGCCCCAGCATTTT. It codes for CASSVDFSNQPQHF. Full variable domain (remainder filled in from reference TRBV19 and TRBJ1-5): DGGITQSPKYLFRKEGQNVTLSCEQNLNHDAMYWYRQDPGQGLRLIYYSQIVNDFQKGDIAEGYSVSREKKESFPLTVTSAQKNPTAFYLCASSVDFSNQPQHFGDGTRLSIL.

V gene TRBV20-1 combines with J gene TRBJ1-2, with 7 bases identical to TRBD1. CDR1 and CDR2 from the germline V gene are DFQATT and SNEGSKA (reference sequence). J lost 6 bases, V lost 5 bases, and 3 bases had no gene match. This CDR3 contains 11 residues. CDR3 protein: CSAGGQDGYTF. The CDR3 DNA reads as TGCAGTGCTGGAGGACAGGATGGCTACACCTTC.

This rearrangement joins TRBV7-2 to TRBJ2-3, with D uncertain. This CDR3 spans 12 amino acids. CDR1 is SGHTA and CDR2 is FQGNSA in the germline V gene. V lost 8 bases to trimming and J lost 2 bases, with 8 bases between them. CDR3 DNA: TGTGCCAGCGGGCCCTCCACAGATACGCAGTATTTT. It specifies CASGPSTDTQYF. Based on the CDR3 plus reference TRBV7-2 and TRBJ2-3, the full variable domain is GAGVSQSPSNKVTEKGKDVELRCDPISGHTALYWYRQSLGQGLEFLIYFQGNSAPDKSGLPSDRFSAERTGGSVSTLTIQRTQQEDSAVYLCASGPSTDTQYFGPGTRLTVL.

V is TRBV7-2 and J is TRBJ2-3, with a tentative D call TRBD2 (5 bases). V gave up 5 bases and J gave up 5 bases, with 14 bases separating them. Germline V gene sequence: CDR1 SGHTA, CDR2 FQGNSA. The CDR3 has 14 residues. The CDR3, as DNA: TGTGCCAGCAGCCGGGAACCTGGAAGAGATACGCAGTATTTT. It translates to CASSREPGRDTQYF.

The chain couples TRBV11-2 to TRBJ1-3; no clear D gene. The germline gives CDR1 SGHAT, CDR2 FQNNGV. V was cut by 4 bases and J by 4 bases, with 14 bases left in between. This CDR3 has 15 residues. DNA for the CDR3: TGTGCCAGCAGCTCTCTCCGGGTTTCCGGAAACACCATATATTTT. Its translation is CASSSLRVSGNTIYF.

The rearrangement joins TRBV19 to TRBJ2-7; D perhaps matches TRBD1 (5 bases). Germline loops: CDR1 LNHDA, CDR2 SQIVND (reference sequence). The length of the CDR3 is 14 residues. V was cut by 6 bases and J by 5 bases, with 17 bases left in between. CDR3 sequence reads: CASSPQGSVHEQYF. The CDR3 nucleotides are TGTGCCAGTAGCCCCCAGGGCAGTGTTCACGAGCAGTACTTC. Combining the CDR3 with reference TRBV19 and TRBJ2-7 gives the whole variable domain DGGITQSPKYLFRKEGQNVTLSCEQNLNHDAMYWYRQDPGQGLRLIYYSQIVNDFQKGDIAEGYSVSREKKESFPLTVTSAQKNPTAFYLCASSPQGSVHEQYFGPGTRLTVT.

The CDR3 protein is CASSLDPGTGENTGELFF. The CDR3 nucleotides read TGTGCCAGCAGCTTAGATCCAGGGACAGGGGAGAACACCGGGGAGCTGTTTTTT. The V and J genes are TRBV11-3 and TRBJ2-2; 10 bases line up with TRBD1. The CDR3 loop spans 18 amino acids. The junction had 5 bases not matched to a gene; V was cut back by 0 bases and J by 1 base. Looked up from germline, CDR1 is SGHNT and CDR2 is YENEEA.